The 11 T cell receptor beta chains reported below all come from one sample, sequenced in a study of Ad26.COV2.S vaccination and SARS-CoV-2 variants. The data were produced by immunoSEQ multiplex PCR, yet TCRdb's version contains in-frame clones alone and is incomplete. In the table there are 350,000 to 400,000 clones, roughly nine tenths of which are singletons. Treatment given: approximately 18 received Ad26.COV2.S at low or high dose, single or two shots; 5 received placebo; per-sample allocation not given. Day 63 after the first vaccine or placebo injection was the time point for sampling. Sequencing used peripheral blood, obtained in a trial of Ad26.COV2.S vaccine versus placebo. Every receptor here comes from a person aged 18 to 65 who received the Ad26.COV2.S COVID-19 vaccine or a placebo.

This chain links TRBV7-9 with TRBJ2-7; D may be TRBD2 (6 bases). Deletions cut 3 bases from V and 0 bases from J, with 15 bases between. CDR1 is SEHNR and CDR2 is FQNEAQ in the germline V gene (reference sequence). The CDR3 contains 16 residues. CDR3 sequence reads: CASSFSGTLSSYEQYF. The CDR3 DNA follows: TGTGCCAGCAGCTTCTCGGGGACTTTAAGCTCCTACGAGCAGTACTTC. The full variable domain, its missing parts supplied by reference TRBV7-9 and TRBJ2-7, is DTGVSQNPRHKITKRGQNVTFRCDPISEHNRLYWYRQTLGQGPEFLTYFQNEAQLEKSRLLSDRFSAERPKGSFSTLEIQRTEQGDSAMYLCASSFSGTLSSYEQYFGPGTRLTVT.

The chain combines TRBV6-4 with TRBJ1-1; D gene unclear. V dropped 2 bases and J dropped 0 bases, with 7 bases sitting between them. The CDR3 sequence is 14 residues long. In germline, CDR1 is MRHNA, CDR2 SNTAGT. CDR3: CASSDGGMNTEAFF. CDR3 bases: TGTGCCAGCAGTGACGGAGGCATGAACACTGAAGCTTTCTTT.

This chain joins TRBV2 and TRBJ1-6; D uncertain. The length of the CDR3 is 15 residues. The V end was cut by 3 bases, the J end by 4 bases, with 10 bases between. Germline lookup yields CDR1 SNHLY and CDR2 FYNNEI. Here the CDR3 DNA reads TGTGCCAGCAGTGACACAGACGCTTATAATTCACCCCTCCACTTT. It translates to CASSDTDAYNSPLHF.

The CDR3 DNA reads as TGTGCCAGCAGTCGACAGGGAGTGAACAATCAGCCCCAGCATTTT. It yields the protein CASSRQGVNNQPQHF. The J gene is TRBJ1-5, the V gene TRBV6-2 or TRBV6-3; 7 nucleotides align to TRBD1. The CDR3 runs to 15 residues. V was pared by 5 bases and J by 3 bases, with 7 bases of the junction left unmatched. Germline CDR1 reads MNHEY; CDR2 reads SVGEGT.

This chain uses TRBV5-1 with TRBJ2-1; 12 bases agree with TRBD2. J was trimmed by 2 bases and V by 0 bases; bases with no gene match: 9. Per germline, CDR1 SGHRS and CDR2 YFSETQ. The CDR3 consists of 19 residues. CDR3 in amino acids: CASSLVGSSGGAPYNEQFF. The CDR3 coding sequence is TGCGCCAGCAGCTTGGTGGGTTCTAGCGGGGGGGCCCCCTACAATGAGCAGTTCTTC.

As concerns this clone: The same CDR3 also results from other DNA sequences found in this sample. This chain links TRBV6-5 with TRBJ1-5, with D uncertain. Trimming stripped 5 bases from V and 1 base from J, with 9 bases between. Germline assignment: CDR1 MNHEY and CDR2 SVGAGI. There are 14 residues in the CDR3. Here the CDR3 reads CASSPGGSNQPQHF. The CDR3 DNA reads as TGTGCCAGCAGTCCGGGCGGGAGCAATCAGCCCCAGCATTTT.

The table lists this clone with a count of one. The rearrangement joins TRBV12-2 to TRBJ1-2. TRBV12-2 is marked as a pseudogene. This CDR3 is built from 15 residues. The CDR3 sequence is CASRLGVGGVYGYTF. The DNA for the CDR3 is TGTGCAAGTCGCTTAGGGGTTGGGGGGGTCTATGGCTACACCTTC.

Details on this clone: It may be a read error: a sequence one base away is much more abundant. The V call is TRBV11-2, the J call TRBJ1-1; D remains unclear. Trimming cost V 2 bases and J 1 base, with 2 bases left between them. CDR1 is SGHAT and CDR2 is FQNNGV in the germline V gene. The CDR3 is made up of 12 amino acids. The chain's CDR3 is CASSLRNTEAFF. CDR3 DNA sequence: TGTGCCAGCAGCTTACGGAACACTGAAGCTTTCTTT.

CDR3 in amino acids: CASTWGGRNTEAFF. CDR3 bases: TGCGCCAGCACCTGGGGGGGTCGGAACACTGAAGCTTTCTTT. This rearrangement joins TRBV5-1 to TRBJ1-1; tentatively, D is TRBD1 (5 bases). The CDR3 totals 14 residues. With 6 bases removed from V and 1 base from J, the gap between germline ends came to 13 bases. Germline CDR1 SGHRS, CDR2 YFSETQ.

The rearrangement joins TRBV7-9 to TRBJ2-2; D gene uncertain. The germline V gene has CDR1 SEHNR and CDR2 FQNEAQ (reference sequence). The CDR3 extends over 13 amino acids. V was shortened by 0 bases and J by 6 bases, with 5 bases between the two germline ends. The DNA for the CDR3 is TGTGCCAGCAGCTTAGCGAAACCCGGGGAGCTGTTTTTT. It encodes CASSLAKPGELFF.

This clone was seen only once. The chain uses TRBV3-1 (or the pseudogene TRBV3-2) and TRBJ2-4, with 10 bases matching TRBD1. Germline V gene sequence: CDR1 LGHDT, CDR2 YNNKEL (reference sequence). CDR3 size: 15 residues. Trimming removed 3 bases from V and 9 bases from J; junction bases left unmatched: 8. The CDR3 region is CASSQVTGGGGIQYF. CDR3 bases: TGTGCCAGCAGCCAGGTGACAGGGGGCGGGGGCATTCAGTACTTC.